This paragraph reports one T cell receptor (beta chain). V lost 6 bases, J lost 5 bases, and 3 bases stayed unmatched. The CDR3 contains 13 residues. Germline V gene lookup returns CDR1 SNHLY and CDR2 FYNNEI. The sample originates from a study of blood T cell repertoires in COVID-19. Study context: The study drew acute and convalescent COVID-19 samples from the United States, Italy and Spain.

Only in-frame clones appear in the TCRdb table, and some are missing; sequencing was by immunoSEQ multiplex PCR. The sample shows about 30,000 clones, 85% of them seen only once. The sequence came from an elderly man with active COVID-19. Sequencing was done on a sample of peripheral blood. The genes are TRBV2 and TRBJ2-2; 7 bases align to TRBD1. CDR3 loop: CASRTGTTGELFF. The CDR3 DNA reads TGTGCCAGCAGGACAGGGACGACCGGGGAGCTGTTTTTT. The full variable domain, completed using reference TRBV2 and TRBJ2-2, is EPEVTQTPSHQVTQMGQEVILRCVPISNHLYFYWYRQILGQKVEFLVSFYNNEISEKSEIFDDQFSVERPDGSNFTLKIRSTKLEDSAMYFCASRTGTTGELFFGEGSRLTVL.